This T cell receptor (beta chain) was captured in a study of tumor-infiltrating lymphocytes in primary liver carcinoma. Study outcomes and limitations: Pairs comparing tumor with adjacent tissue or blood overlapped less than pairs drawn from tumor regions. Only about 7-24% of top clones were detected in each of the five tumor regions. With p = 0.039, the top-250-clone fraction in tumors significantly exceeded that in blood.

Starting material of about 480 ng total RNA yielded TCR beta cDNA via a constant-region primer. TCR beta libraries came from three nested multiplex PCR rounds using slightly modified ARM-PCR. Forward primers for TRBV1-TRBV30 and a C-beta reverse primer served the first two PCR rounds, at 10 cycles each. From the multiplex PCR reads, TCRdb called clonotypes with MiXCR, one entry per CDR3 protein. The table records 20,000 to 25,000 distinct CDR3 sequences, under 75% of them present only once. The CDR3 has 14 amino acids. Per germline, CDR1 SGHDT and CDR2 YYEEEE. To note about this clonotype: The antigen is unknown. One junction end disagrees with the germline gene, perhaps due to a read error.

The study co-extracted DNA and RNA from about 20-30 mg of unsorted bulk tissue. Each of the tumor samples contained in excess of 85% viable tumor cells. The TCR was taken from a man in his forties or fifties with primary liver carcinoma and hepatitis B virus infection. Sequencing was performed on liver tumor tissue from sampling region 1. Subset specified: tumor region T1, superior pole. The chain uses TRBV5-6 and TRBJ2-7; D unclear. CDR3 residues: CASSLFPFSYEQYF. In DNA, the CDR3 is TGTGCCAGCAGCTTGTTCCCCTTCTCCTATGAGCAGTACTTC.